The table lists the clone carrying this T cell receptor (beta chain) with many counts. What it recognizes is unknown. Total RNA was extracted at no less than 6 micrograms per sample. The V and J ends lost 5 bases and 4 bases, in that order; junction bases with no gene match: 4. This CDR3 comprises 14 residues. From germline, CDR1 is MNHEY and CDR2 SMNVEV (reference sequence). Sample-barcoded 5' priming and a J-beta primer mix drove a second PCR of roughly 6 to 12 cycles. TCRdb independently ran MiXCR on the 5' RACE reads; one entry per CDR3 protein. The profile covers fewer than 1.5 million distinct CDR3 sequences, with approximately 38% appearing a single time and approximately 7.9% taken by the ten largest. The data derive from a study of blood T cells in healthy people across ages. Study as a whole: About one barcoded beta molecule per two T cells was captured by template switching.

General study findings and limits: In these data, TCR beta diversity tracked strongly with naive T cell percentage. Measured against age, TCR beta diversity per million T cells decreased in a roughly linear manner.

The specimen sequenced was blood. The receptor comes from a woman under 30 in good health. This chain uses TRBV27 with TRBJ1-2, with 10 bases identical to TRBD1. The CDR3 sequence is CASSPGQGTYGYTF. The CDR3 DNA sequence: TGTGCCAGCAGTCCGGGACAGGGGACCTATGGCTACACCTTC.